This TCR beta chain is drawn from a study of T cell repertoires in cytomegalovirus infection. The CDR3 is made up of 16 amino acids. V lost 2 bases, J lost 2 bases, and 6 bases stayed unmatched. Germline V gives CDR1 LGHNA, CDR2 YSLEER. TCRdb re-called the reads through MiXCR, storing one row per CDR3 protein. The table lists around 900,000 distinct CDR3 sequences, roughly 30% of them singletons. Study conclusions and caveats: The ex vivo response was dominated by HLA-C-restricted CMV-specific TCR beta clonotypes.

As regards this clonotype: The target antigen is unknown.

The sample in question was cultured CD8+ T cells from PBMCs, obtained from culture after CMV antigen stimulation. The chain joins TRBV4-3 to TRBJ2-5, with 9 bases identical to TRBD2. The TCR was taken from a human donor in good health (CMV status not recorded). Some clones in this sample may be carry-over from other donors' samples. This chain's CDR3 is CASSQSYLAGQETQYF. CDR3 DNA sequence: TGCGCCAGCAGCCAATCATATCTAGCGGGGCAAGAGACCCAGTACTTC.